One sample yielded the 19 T cell receptor beta chains listed below, sequenced in a study of CD8+ T cells in alopecia areata. The treatment: oral pan-JAK inhibitor, 5-10 mg twice daily. As the sequencing template, cDNA was produced by extracting RNA and reverse transcribing it. Measured with immunoSEQ multiplex PCR; TCRdb has only the in-frame clones, and not every one. In the table there are about 150,000 clones, roughly 50% of which are singletons. Sequences were derived from CD8+ T cells sorted from blood, sampled at week 4, from a patient treated with tofacitinib. The source is a human donor with alopecia areata.

The chain combines TRBV9 with TRBJ2-2, with 9 bases that match TRBD1. The CDR3 has 15 amino acids. J gave up 6 bases and V 2 bases, and 5 bases lay outside the gene matches. Germline loops: CDR1 SGDLS, CDR2 YYNGEE. The CDR3, as DNA: TGTGCCAGCAGCGTGGGACAGGGAGCGTCCGGGGAGCTGTTTTTT. Protein product: CASSVGQGASGELFF.

Remarks on this clone: The germline gene is not matched at one end of the junction; a read error may be the cause. The CDR3, as DNA: TGTGCCAGCAGCCTAGCGGGACTAGCGGGATCCCCCTCCTACAATGAGCAGTTCTTC. Translating it yields CASSLAGLAGSPSYNEQFF. This chain connects TRBV7-9 to TRBJ2-1, with TRBD2 matching 13 bases. This CDR3 has 19 amino acids. CDR1 SEHNR and CDR2 FQNEAQ come from the germline V gene (reference sequence). Full variable domain (remainder filled in from reference TRBV7-9 and TRBJ2-1): DTGVSQNPRHKITKRGQNVTFRCDPISEHNRLYWYRQTLGQGPEFLTYFQNEAQLEKSRLLSDRFSAERPKGSFSTLEIQRTEQGDSAMYLCASSLAGLAGSPSYNEQFFGPGTRLTVL.

This clone turned up a few times. The chain carries TRBV25-1 and TRBJ2-7; TRBD1 is a possible D gene (5 bases). Between the trimmed V and J ends, which lost 2 bases and 2 bases, there was a span of 10 bases. The CDR3 runs to 14 residues. Per germline, CDR1 MGHDK and CDR2 SYGVNS. The CDR3 protein is CASSEVDNPYEQYF. CDR3 in DNA: TGTGCCAGCAGTGAAGTGGACAACCCCTACGAGCAGTACTTC.

The CDR3 nucleotides are TGTGCCAGCAGCTTAGGAGGGTCCGGCTACGAGCAGTACTTC. Its translation is CASSLGGSGYEQYF. This sequence joins TRBV7-2 and TRBJ2-7; TRBD2 is a possible D gene (5 bases). Deletions cut 1 base from V and 3 bases from J, with 10 bases between. The CDR3 loop spans 14 amino acids. Germline CDR1 reads SGHTA; CDR2 reads FQGNSA.

This clone was observed a few times. This chain links TRBV7-2 with TRBJ2-7; the D is unclear. Germline V gives CDR1 SGHTA, CDR2 FQGNSA. Deletions cut 6 bases from V and 0 bases from J, with 6 bases between. There are 12 residues in the CDR3. In DNA, the CDR3 is TGTGCCAGCAGTCTTAGCTCCTACGAGCAGTACTTC. It encodes CASSLSSYEQYF.

The CDR3 region is CASSLTSSYEQYF. CDR3 DNA sequence: TGTGCCAGCAGCCTGACAAGCTCCTACGAGCAGTACTTC. The chain joins TRBV7-8 to TRBJ2-7; no clear D. The germline V gene encodes CDR1 SGHVS and CDR2 FQNEAQ. V was clipped by 5 bases and J by 0 bases, with 8 bases between them. The CDR3 covers 13 residues.

V is TRBV30 and J is TRBJ2-1, with TRBD1 matching 7 bases. CDR1 and CDR2 from the germline V gene are GTSNPN and SVGIG (reference sequence). V shed 8 bases, J shed 2 bases, and the junction held 6 bases outside the gene matches. CDR3 length equals 13 residues. For the CDR3, the DNA is TGTGCCACAGAGGGGGCCACCTACAATGAGCAGTTCTTC. It encodes CATEGATYNEQFF.

The V gene is TRBV29-1, the J gene TRBJ2-2; 12 nucleotides agree with TRBD2. CDR1 and CDR2 (germline): SQVTM, ANQGSEA. After removal of 6 bases from V and 4 bases from J, the junction contained 3 bases not matched to a gene. This CDR3 contains 14 residues. CDR3 DNA: TGCAGCGTAGGACTAGCGGGGCCCACCGGGGAGCTGTTTTTT. It translates to CSVGLAGPTGELFF.

The CDR3 loop is CASSLGGEGASSYEQYF. CDR3 DNA sequence: TGTGCCAGCAGCTTAGGGGGCGAGGGGGCAAGCTCCTACGAGCAGTACTTC. This chain connects TRBV7-9 to TRBJ2-7; 7 bases line up with TRBD1. This CDR3 comprises 17 residues. The V gene's germline CDR1 is SEHNR and CDR2 FQNEAQ (reference sequence). J was trimmed by 0 bases and V by 1 base; bases with no gene match: 9.

V usage is TRBV2 and J usage is TRBJ1-2; D is undetermined. Per the germline V gene, CDR1 is SNHLY and CDR2 is FYNNEI. The CDR3 extends over 14 amino acids. The V and J ends lost 11 bases and 0 bases respectively, with 16 bases between them. CDR3 region: CAGGNGNSNYGYTF. CDR3 coding DNA: TGTGCCGGAGGGAACGGAAACTCTAACTATGGCTACACCTTC.

This clone was seen a few times. The CDR3: CASRRATGHTEAFF. The CDR3 bases are TGTGCCAGTCGTCGGGCAACCGGGCACACTGAAGCTTTCTTT. The gene calls are TRBV13 and TRBJ1-1; D unclear. CDR1 is PRHDT and CDR2 is FYEKMQ in the germline V gene (reference sequence). There are 14 residues in the CDR3. V gave up 9 bases and J gave up 3 bases, with 17 bases separating them.

This rearrangement joins TRBV9 to TRBJ1-3; TRBD1 agrees at 7 bases. The J call could be wrong; TRBJ2-2 is a better fit for the DNA end. This CDR3 is built from 17 residues. Germline V gene sequence: CDR1 SGDLS, CDR2 YYNGEE. The DNA of the CDR3 is TGTGCCAGCAGCCCAGGGGGTAAGGGTATTGGCACCGGGGAGCTGTTTTTT. It encodes CASSPGGKGIGTGELFF.

The rearrangement links TRBV29-1 to TRBJ1-2, with D unclear. V dropped 0 bases and J dropped 7 bases, with 9 bases sitting between them. The CDR3 spans 12 residues. Germline V gives CDR1 SQVTM, CDR2 ANQGSEA. The chain's CDR3 is CSVEDQNSGYTF. CDR3 in DNA: TGCAGCGTTGAAGATCAAAATTCTGGCTACACCTTC.

In its sample, this clone was seen a few times. The chain links TRBV2 to TRBJ2-3; D unclear. Trimming shortened V by 2 bases and J by 1 base, and 7 bases separated the two germline ends. CDR1 and CDR2 (germline): SNHLY, FYNNEI. The CDR3 sequence is 14 residues long. Here the CDR3 reads CASSEQAGTDTQYF. The DNA for the CDR3 is TGTGCCAGCAGTGAACAGGCGGGCACAGATACGCAGTATTTT.

The chain carries TRBV13 and TRBJ2-7, with TRBD1 matching over 7 bases. J lost 2 bases, V lost 4 bases, and 17 bases had no gene match. Germline V gives CDR1 PRHDT, CDR2 FYEKMQ (reference sequence). This CDR3 has 18 amino acids. CDR3 residues: CASSSLGQGDNAPYEQYF. CDR3 nucleotides: TGTGCCAGCAGCTCGTTAGGCCAGGGGGACAACGCGCCCTACGAGCAGTACTTC.

This clone was seen more than once but under ten times. The V call is TRBV6-5, the J call TRBJ2-2; D perhaps matches TRBD1 (5 bases). V lost 2 bases and J 3 bases, leaving 13 bases between the germline ends. The CDR3 consists of 16 residues. Germline V lookup: CDR1 MNHEY, CDR2 SVGAGI. CDR3 sequence (DNA): TGTGCCAGCAGTTACGCGGCCAGGGTGGACACCGGGGAGCTGTTTTTT. Translating it yields CASSYAARVDTGELFF.

This clone came up many times. This chain uses TRBV5-4 with TRBJ2-2, with D possibly TRBD1 on 6 matching bases. This CDR3 is built from 15 residues. CDR1 and CDR2 from the germline V gene are SGHNT and YYREEE (reference sequence). V gave up 4 bases and J gave up 1 base, with 11 bases separating them. The CDR3: CASSRWGQNTGELFF. Here the CDR3 DNA reads TGTGCCAGCAGCCGTTGGGGACAGAACACCGGGGAGCTGTTTTTT. The entire variable domain, with the rest obtained from reference TRBV5-4 and TRBJ2-2, is as follows: ETGVTQSPTHLIKTRGQQVTLRCSSQSGHNTVSWYQQALGQGPQFIFQYYREEENGRGNFPPRFSGLQFPNYSSELNVNALELDDSALYLCASSRWGQNTGELFFGEGSRLTVL.

This clone appeared a single time. The genes are TRBV7-9 and TRBJ1-1; D is uncertain. Deletions cut 0 bases from V and 6 bases from J, with 2 bases between. This CDR3 has 11 residues. From germline, CDR1 is SEHNR and CDR2 FQNEAQ (reference sequence). The chain's CDR3 is CASSLAPEAFF. The DNA for the CDR3 is TGTGCCAGCAGCTTAGCGCCTGAAGCTTTCTTT.

V usage is TRBV5-8 and J usage is TRBJ1-6; 9 positions match TRBD1. This CDR3 contains 14 residues. V was clipped by 4 bases and J by 11 bases; unmatched bases: 7. Germline assignment: CDR1 SGHTS and CDR2 YDEGEE. CDR3 coding DNA: TGTGCCAGCAGCCTCGGACAGGGGCAAGCACCCCTCCACTTT. Translated, it gives CASSLGQGQAPLHF.